This T cell receptor beta chain was captured by sequencing in a study of shared clonotypes between healthy human individuals. The overall study: Ranging from 18 to 49 in age, donors were two women and three men. Findings and limits, study-wide: Four donors had around 5% of their naive CD4 clonotypes in common.

Details on this clone: Its target is not known.

The V gene's germline CDR1 is GTSNPN and CDR2 SVGIG (reference sequence). There are 13 residues in the CDR3. The V gene lost 2 bases and the J gene lost 11 bases, with 18 bases spanning the gap. For each subset, genomic DNA was distributed in equal portions over several immunoSEQ plates. In the authors' methods: ImmunoSEQ output lacked quality scores and full-length reads, limiting matched filtering. Generated by immunoSEQ multiplex PCR, the TCRdb table keeps only in-frame clones and is missing some. Clone size and V and J calls were adopted from that table, with D and trimming inferred from the DNA. The repertoire has millions of clones, over 85% of them found once; the top ten carry roughly 0.13%.

J is TRBJ1-2 and V is TRBV30, with a tentative D call TRBD1 (6 bases). The receptor was derived from a man between 18 and 35 years old in good health. Sequencing used naive CD4+ T cells sorted from blood. Subset noted: CD45RA+ positively selected. CDR3 region: CAWSIHAGTPYTF. The CDR3 DNA reads as TGTGCCTGGAGTATACACGCCGGGACACCTTACACCTTC.